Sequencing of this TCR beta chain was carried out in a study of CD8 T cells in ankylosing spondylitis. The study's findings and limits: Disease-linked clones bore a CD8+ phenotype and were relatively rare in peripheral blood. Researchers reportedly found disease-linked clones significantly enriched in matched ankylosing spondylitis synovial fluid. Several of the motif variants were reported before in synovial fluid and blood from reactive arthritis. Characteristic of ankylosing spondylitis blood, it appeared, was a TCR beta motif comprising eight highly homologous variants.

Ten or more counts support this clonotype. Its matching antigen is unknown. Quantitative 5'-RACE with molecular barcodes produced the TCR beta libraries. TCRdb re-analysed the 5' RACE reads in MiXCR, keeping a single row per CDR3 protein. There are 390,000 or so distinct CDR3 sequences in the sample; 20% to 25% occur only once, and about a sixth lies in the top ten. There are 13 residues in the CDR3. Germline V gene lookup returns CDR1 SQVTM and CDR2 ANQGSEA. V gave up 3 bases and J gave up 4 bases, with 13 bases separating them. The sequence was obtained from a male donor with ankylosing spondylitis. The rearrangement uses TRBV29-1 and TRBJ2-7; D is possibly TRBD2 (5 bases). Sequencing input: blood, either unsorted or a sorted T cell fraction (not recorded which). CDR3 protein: CSVEDWPSYEQYF. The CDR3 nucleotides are TGCAGCGTTGAGGACTGGCCGTCGTACGAGCAGTACTTC.